This section outlines one TCR beta chain sequence together with its context. The CDR3 extends over 14 amino acids. CDR1 and CDR2 (germline): SGHRS, YFSETQ. The V gene lost 2 bases and the J gene lost 0 bases, with 8 bases spanning the gap. The data were produced by immunoSEQ multiplex PCR, yet TCRdb's version contains in-frame clones alone and is incomplete. This repertoire shows tens of thousands of clones, over 75% found once; its top ten account for about 4.5%. This sample is part of a study of OX40 agonist ivuxolimab in advanced cancers. This clonotype was obtained from an adult with an advanced solid tumor such as melanoma, head and neck, liver or kidney cancer. This chain links TRBV5-1 with TRBJ1-1; D gene unclear. The starting material was CD4+ or CD8+ T cells sorted from blood, obtained in a trial of the OX40 agonist ivuxolimab. CDR3 nucleotide sequence: TGCGCCAGCAGCTTAGAACACCTGAACACTGAAGCTTTCTTT. It is translated as CASSLEHLNTEAFF.